Reported below is one T cell receptor (beta chain). The target antigen is unknown. Trimming took 5 bases from V and 4 from J, leaving 12 bases between them. The germline V gene encodes CDR1 LNHNV and CDR2 YYDKDF (reference sequence). This CDR3 is 13 amino acids long. These data come from a study of shared clonotypes between healthy human individuals. Naivety among CD8 cells was defined by CD45RO negativity and positive CCR7 selection, thereby excluding terminally differentiated effector memory CD45RA+ cells. The protocol was immunoSEQ multiplex PCR, while the TCRdb copy is restricted to in-frame clones and leaves out a portion. The repertoire holds under 850,000 clones, with 80% to 95% as singletons. Study findings and constraints: Donor scarcity curtailed the genetic and exposure-history diversity represented herein.

The chain employs TRBV15 and TRBJ2-7; the D is unclear. Material: naive CD8+ T cells sorted from blood. This sequence originates from a man aged 30-40 years in good health. The CDR3 is CATSAHPLYEQYF. The CDR3 DNA is TGTGCCACCAGCGCACACCCACTTTACGAGCAGTACTTC.